These 3 T cell receptor beta chains were sequenced from one sample in a study of T cells after yellow fever vaccination (dated by TCRdb to the late 2010s). Per the publication, the treatment or condition label means: live attenuated yellow fever vaccine strain. The library relied on 5' RACE. Instrument used: Illumina HiSeq 2500. Using fastp trimming at Q25 and MiXCR clonotype assembly, TCRdb reanalyzed the public sequencing data and kept in-frame beta chains. Every distinct CDR3 protein forms one entry, paired with its most common genes and DNA. The table for this sample lists tens of thousands of distinct CDR3 sequences; about 5.5% of them were counted only once. The ten most abundant clones make up around 11% of the sample. Sequenced material: PBMCs, either bulk or a sorted T-cell subset (CD4+, CD8+, memory, or dextramer-sorted; not recorded which), taken 15 days after the yellow fever booster vaccination. These receptors were obtained from a man aged 25 to 40 who received the YFV17D yellow fever vaccine.

This clonotype was recorded at least ten times. V and J are TRBV2 and TRBJ1-1, with D unresolved. V shed 8 bases and J shed 5 bases, with 9 bases lying between them. Germline V gene lookup returns CDR1 SNHLY and CDR2 FYNNEI. This CDR3 has 11 residues. The CDR3 coding sequence is TGTGCCAGCGGGGTTTTGACTGAAGCTTTCTTT. As protein: CASGVLTEAFF.

This clonotype was counted ten times or more. The V call is TRBV20-1, the J call TRBJ2-6; D ambiguous. CDR1 DFQATT and CDR2 SNEGSKA come from the germline V gene (reference sequence). Trimming removed 6 bases at V and 4 bases at J, with 10 bases between. The CDR3 is made up of 13 amino acids. In DNA form, the CDR3 reads TGCAGTGCCATCAGGACGGGGGCCAACGTCCTGACTTTC. It specifies CSAIRTGANVLTF.

This clonotype was seen at least ten times. This rearrangement joins TRBV7-2 to TRBJ2-1; 7 bases line up with TRBD1. From germline, CDR1 is SGHTA and CDR2 FQGNSA. The CDR3 has 14 residues. Germline trimming cut 4 bases from V and 8 bases from J; bases unmatched to any gene: 8. The CDR3 protein is CASSWSYDRDEQFF. CDR3 in DNA: TGTGCCAGCAGCTGGAGTTACGACAGGGATGAGCAGTTCTTC.